This T cell receptor (beta chain) was found in a study of CD8+CD57+ T cells in acquired aplastic anemia (dated by TCRdb to the late 2010s). About the investigation overall: A mean of roughly 2.9 ug of DNA, ranging from roughly 0.18 to 30 ug, was extracted from sorted CD4+ and CD8+ cells. CD8+CD57+ expansion was defined as frequency above the mean frequency observed in healthy subjects. General findings and caveats noted by the study authors: Although 25 to 30 CD8+ CDR3 sequences were shared by patients and controls, these sequences appeared highly expressed in patients and within the immunodominant clones of patients. CD8+ Simpson's diversity did not differ significantly between patients and healthy controls (P=0.060).

In this sample, this clonotype turned up many times. The antigen it binds to is not known. Base qualities are not at hand, and no much larger clone is one base apart. Genomic DNA served as template for TCR beta VDJ combination and CDR3 sequence profiling. An Illumina HiSeq 2000 was used for TCR repertoire sequencing. Per the source publication's procedure: TRBV/TRBJ rearrangement plots, CDR3 size and DJ length profiles, and Simpson's diversity index were used to evaluate the repertoires. The immunodominant clone was defined as the most abundant DNA sequence in deep sequencing data. CDR3 amino acid sequences were screened for sharing across subjects and were compared with published repertoires and the VDJdb database. The raw public reads went through TCRdb reprocessing: fastp at Q25, MiXCR clone calling, in-frame beta chains kept. Under each unique CDR3 protein, matching rows form one entry showing the most common genes and DNA. These V and J calls rely on TCRdb rather than the paper's analysis. For this sample the table gives approximately 300,000 distinct CDR3 sequences, of which 45% to 65% were detected only once. Together, the top ten hold under 1.5% of the sample.

Expansion of CD8+CD57+ cells had been shown by flow cytometry in the patients chosen for sequencing. All patients had severe acquired aplastic anemia diagnosed by International Study of Aplastic Anemia and Agranulocytosis and Camitta criteria. No patient had received any therapy when blood was sampled. In this study, sorted CD4+ and CD8+ T cells from the blood of healthy subjects and of severe aplastic anemia patients had their TCR repertoires deep-sequenced. Patients were enrolled under clinicaltrials.gov protocols 00001620, 01623167, 00001397, 00071045, 00081523 and 00961064 in the USA. Ficoll-Paque density gradient centrifugation was used to isolate peripheral blood mononuclear cells. Before DNA extraction, CD4+ and CD8+ T cells were sorted by FACS or by magnetic beads. Trimming takes 2 bases off V and 1 base off J; junction bases not matched to a gene: 4. The CDR3 runs 15 amino acids, cysteine and phenylalanine included. Solely the CDR3 DNA is kept, with 45 bases framed from the first base. Taken from the germline V gene (reference sequence), the CDR1 and CDR2 loops are SGHKS and YYEKEE.

The sequencing sample was made of sorted CD4+, CD8+, or CD8+CD57+ T cells (not recorded which) from PBMCs. This clonotype originated in a human donor with aplastic anemia. This chain is built from TRBV5-5 and TRBJ2-7, with 9 bases aligning to TRBD1. CDR3 protein: CASSFGQGPSYEQYF. The DNA is as follows: TGTGCCAGCAGCTTCGGACAGGGGCCTTCCTACGAGCAGTACTTC.